The rows below give T cell receptor beta chains drawn from one sample of a study of T cell responses to AZD1222 COVID-19 vaccine. Libraries were prepared by immunoSEQ multiplex PCR; TCRdb keeps only in-frame clonotypes and omits some of them. The table has tens of thousands of clones, 70% to 90% seen once. The sample in question was peripheral blood, obtained 28 days after the second AZD1222 dose. The receptors stem from an adult who received the AZD1222 COVID-19 vaccine. Both conserved end residues are part of each CDR3. Each record gives: D gene, J gene, clone size, V gene, CDR3 DNA, CDR3 protein. D genes are given only for firm matches. Size tells how often a clone was seen (once, few, many) or the class of an expanded clone, and some rows leave it out.

>TRBD1|TRBJ1-6|.|TRBV7-2
TGTGCCAGCAGCTTACGACAGGGGGAAGGTTCACCCCTCCACTTT
CASSLRQGEGSPLHF
>TRBD2|TRBJ2-1|.|TRBV9
TGTGCCAGCAGCGTAGGAGGGACTACCAACAATGAGCAGTTCTTC
CASSVGGTTNNEQFF
>.|TRBJ2-3|.|TRBV3-1/TRBV3-2
TGTGCCAGCAGCCGAAGCGCCACAGATACGCAGTATTTT
CASSRSATDTQYF
>.|TRBJ2-1|once|TRBV21-1
TGTGCCAGCAGGAAGGGGCGTAATGAGCAGTTCTTC
CASRKGRNEQFF
>TRBD1|TRBJ2-7|.|TRBV9
TGTGCCAGCAGCTTGGGACAGGGGGGAAATCCGGCCTACGAGCAGTACTTC
CASSLGQGGNPAYEQYF
>.|TRBJ1-4|.|TRBV7-2
TGTGCCAGCAGACCAGGGATATCTAATGAAAAACTGTTTTTT
CASRPGISNEKLFF
>.|TRBJ1-4|.|TRBV18
TGTGCCAGCTCAACGGGACATATCGATGAAAAACTGTTTTTT
CASSTGHIDEKLFF
>.|TRBJ2-5|once|TRBV4-1
TGCGCCAGCAGCCAAGGGTCGGCGGTGAAGGAGACCCAGTACTTC
CASSQGSAVKETQYF
>.|TRBJ2-2|.|TRBV6-2/TRBV6-3
TGTGCCAGCAGTTACCCGACAGCCGGGGAGCTGTTTTTT
CASSYPTAGELFF
>TRBD1|TRBJ1-4|few|TRBV19
TGTGCCAGTACCTCCGCCAAGGGACAGTTACGTGAAAAACTGTTTTTT
CASTSAKGQLREKLFF
>.|TRBJ1-3|.|TRBV2
TGTGCCAGCAGTGAAGCCCCGCGCGCAGGGACAAGGGGAAACACCATATATTTT
CASSEAPRAGTRGNTIYF
>.|TRBJ1-3|.|TRBV6-1
TGTGCCAGCAGTGATTTCTTCTCTGGAAACACCATATATTTT
CASSDFFSGNTIYF
>.|TRBJ1-1|.|TRBV7-2
TGTGCCAGCAGCTTCACCACAGGTGGGAACACTGAAGCTTTCTTT
CASSFTTGGNTEAFF
>TRBD1|TRBJ1-5|.|TRBV3-1/TRBV3-2
TGTGCCAGCAGCCCACAGGGGTACAGCAATCAGCCCCAGCATTTT
CASSPQGYSNQPQHF
>TRBD2|TRBJ2-1|.|TRBV10-2
TGCGCCAGCAGCTCGGGGGGAGCCAATGAGCAGTTCTTC
CASSSGGANEQFF
>.|TRBJ1-5|.|TRBV6-5
TGTGCCAGCAGTTACAGGGGCAATCAGCCCCAGCATTTT
CASSYRGNQPQHF
>.|TRBJ2-2|.|TRBV3-1/TRBV3-2
TGTGCCAGCAGCCGCAACCCAGGGGGGCCCTCCACCGGGGAGCTGTTTTTT
CASSRNPGGPSTGELFF
>.|TRBJ1-3|.|TRBV7-8
TGTGCCAGCAGCTCCGCGGGGACTGGAAACACCATATATTTT
CASSSAGTGNTIYF
>.|TRBJ2-5|once|TRBV7-9
TGTGCCAGCAGCCCCGGGGGGACCCAGTACTTC
CASSPGGTQYF
>TRBD1|TRBJ1-4|.|TRBV12-3/TRBV12-4
TGTGCCAGCAGTCGACAGGGTGTTGAAAAACTGTTTTTT
CASSRQGVEKLFF
>TRBD2|TRBJ2-7|.|TRBV28
TGTGCCAGCAGTTTACGTGAGGGACTAGCGGGAGACGAGCAGTACTTC
CASSLREGLAGDEQYF
>.|TRBJ1-3|few|TRBV11-3
TGTGCCAGCAGCCCTCTTTTCGGTGGAAACACCATATATTTT
CASSPLFGGNTIYF
>.|TRBJ1-4|.|TRBV4-3
TGCGCCAGCAGCCAAGAGGGGGGGGAAAAACTGTTTTTT
CASSQEGGEKLFF
>.|TRBJ1-6|once|TRBV5-1
TGCGCCAGCAGCCCCGGGGGGGAAAATTCACCCCTCCACTTT
CASSPGGENSPLHF
>TRBD1|TRBJ2-7|.|TRBV28
TGTGCCAGCACCTTGGGAACAGGGGATCTCTACGAGCAGTACTTC
CASTLGTGDLYEQYF
>.|TRBJ1-1|.|TRBV28
TGTGCCAGCAGTTTATTGCTGGGAATGAACACTGAAGCTTTCTTT
CASSLLLGMNTEAFF
>TRBD1|TRBJ2-1|.|TRBV4-3
TGCGCCAGCAGCCAAGAAAGGGGGCCCTACAATGAGCAGTTCTTC
CASSQERGPYNEQFF
>.|TRBJ2-7|.|TRBV3-1/TRBV3-2
TGTGCCAGCAGCCAAGACAGGAGGGCCGACCCGCGCGAGCAGTACTTC
CASSQDRRADPREQYF
>.|TRBJ2-3|once|TRBV5-4
TGTGCCAGCAGCTTTAAGCAGTATTTT
CASSFKQYF
>.|TRBJ2-1|.|TRBV11-3
TGTGCCAGCAGCTTATCTCTTAGAGGTGAGCAGTTCTTC
CASSLSLRGEQFF
>TRBD1|TRBJ2-2|.|TRBV6-5
TGTGCCGTGACCGGGACAGGGGGCACCGGGGAGCTGTTTTTT
CAVTGTGGTGELFF
>.|TRBJ2-1|.|TRBV5-1
TGCGCCAGCAGCTTGGCCAACGGGGGCCCCTCCTACAATGAGCAGTTCTTC
CASSLANGGPSYNEQFF
>.|TRBJ1-1|.|TRBV6-5
TGTGCCAGCACCCCAGGAGTGAACACTGAAGCTTTCTTT
CASTPGVNTEAFF
>.|TRBJ1-3|.|TRBV7-2
TGTGCCAGCAGCTTACTGAGGACGGTGGGAAACACCATATATTTT
CASSLLRTVGNTIYF
>TRBD2|TRBJ2-7|once|TRBV9
TGTGCCAGCAGCGTAGGCGGGAGTGACTACGAGCAGTACTTC
CASSVGGSDYEQYF
>TRBD2|TRBJ2-1|.|TRBV7-8
TGTGCCAGCAGCTTAAAGAGCGGGGGCTCCTACAATGAGCAGTTCTTC
CASSLKSGGSYNEQFF
>.|TRBJ1-1|.|TRBV5-1
TGCGCCAGCAGCTTGGAGGTCGACAGGGAAGCTTTCTTT
CASSLEVDREAFF
>.|TRBJ2-3|.|TRBV9
TGTGCCAGCAGCGTAGCGAGCGGCCACTTCCCAGATACGCAGTATTTT
CASSVASGHFPDTQYF
>TRBD1|TRBJ2-3|few|TRBV6-6
TGTGCCAGCAGTCAACCCTATAGGACAGGGAGCACAGATACGCAGTATTTT
CASSQPYRTGSTDTQYF
>TRBD2|TRBJ2-1|.|TRBV5-1
TGCGCCAGCAGCGTTGTCTCGGCGGGAGGCAATGAGCAGTTCTTC
CASSVVSAGGNEQFF
>TRBD1|TRBJ2-1|.|TRBV7-2
TGTGCCAGCAGCTCCCGACAGGGGTACAATGAGCAGTTCTTC
CASSSRQGYNEQFF